The source of this T cell receptor beta chain is a study of T cell repertoires in cytomegalovirus infection. Across the study: Selected CMV epitopes included recently identified HLA-C-restricted ones as well as well-studied HLA-B-restricted ones. From public TCR beta signatures came an indication of both CMV infection and matching HLA type.

V lost 1 base and J 0 bases, leaving 10 bases between the germline ends. CDR1 and CDR2 from the germline V gene are LNHDA and SQIVND (reference sequence). The CDR3 length is 16 residues. TCRdb passed the reads through MiXCR, listing each CDR3 protein once. In the table there are some 590,000 distinct CDR3 sequences, 40% of which are singletons. This clonotype was observed a single time. Its target is not known. The study, taken as a whole, reports: In two of eight donors, the top clonotype was HLA-C-restricted CMV-specific.

The TCR comes from a human donor in good health (CMV status not recorded). Some clones in this sample may be carry-over from other donors' samples. The source was cultured PBMCs, collected from culture after CMV antigen stimulation. This chain connects TRBV19 to TRBJ2-1; D call uncertain. The CDR3 coding sequence is TGTGCCAGTAGTATAGGCCAGATCCTCTCCTACAATGAGCAGTTCTTC. This encodes CASSIGQILSYNEQFF.